This T cell receptor beta chain was recorded in a study of chemoradiotherapy in HPV16-positive cancers. Study at large: Candidate HPV-specific T-cell clones and common TCR motifs came from functional assays in a couple of HPV16-positive patients.

Study outcomes and limitations: During treatment, candidate HPV-specific clones and E7-related motifs expanded in tumor. In HPV16-positive patients, HPV-responsive T-cell expansion tracked better recurrence-free survival.

This clone was recorded a few times. The target antigen is unknown. The method was immunoSEQ multiplex PCR; TCRdb's version includes in-frame clones alone and lacks a portion of them. Counted here are around 53,000 clones, more than 75% occurring once; the ten biggest clones make up under 3.5%. V was cut by 8 bases and J by 2 bases, with 12 bases left in between. Per germline, CDR1 LNHDA and CDR2 SQIVND (reference sequence). The CDR3 has 13 amino acids. This receptor was taken from a human donor with HPV-associated anogenital cancer. Sequences were derived from blood, sampled from a patient who underwent chemoradiotherapy. The chain couples TRBV19 to TRBJ1-2; TRBD1 might be the D (5 bases). The CDR3 loop reads CASGNRLNYGYTF. In DNA form, the CDR3 reads TGTGCCAGTGGCAACAGGCTAAACTATGGCTACACCTTC.